This TCR beta chain was found in a study of vaccination effects on CD4 cells after COVID-19. Germline CDR1 is MDHEN and CDR2 is SYDVKM. Trimming stripped 1 base from V and 2 bases from J, with 2 bases between. There are 12 residues in the CDR3. After expansion with viral peptide pools in the ViraFEST assay, antigen-specific CD4+ T cells were sequenced. Cultured cells yielded isolated CD4+ T cells after around 9 days. Two doses of either BNT162b2 or mRNA-1273 were given to each participant. Testing of the vaccine recipients showed negative nucleocapsid antibodies and no prior SARS-CoV-2 infection. As to this clone: Its specificity is unknown.

The protocol was immunoSEQ multiplex PCR, while the TCRdb copy is restricted to in-frame clones and leaves out a portion. The sample has fewer than 40,000 clones, about 80% seen once. The clonotype comes from a human donor who received a COVID-19 vaccine. Some clones in this sample may be carry-over from other donors' samples. This rearrangement joins TRBV28 to TRBJ1-2; D is unclear. The source material was CD4+ T cells from PBMCs cultured with HCoV-NL63 spike peptides, sampled after COVID-19 vaccination. The CDR3 region is CASSLSNYGYTF. The DNA for the CDR3 is TGTGCCAGCAGTTTATCAAACTATGGCTACACCTTC.